A single sample is the source of the 28 T cell receptor beta chains below, sequenced in a study of blood T cell repertoires in COVID-19. Only in-frame clones appear in the TCRdb table, and some are missing; sequencing was by immunoSEQ multiplex PCR. Of 150,000 to 200,000 clones in the sample, around nine tenths were seen once. Specimen: peripheral blood. These receptors were collected from a man aged 18 to 30 with active or convalescent COVID-19.

This chain joins TRBV5-4 and TRBJ1-2, with 9 bases fitting TRBD1. CDR3 length equals 16 residues. V shed 0 bases and J 3 bases; nucleotides not matched to a gene: 6. CDR1 is SGHNT and CDR2 is YYREEE in the germline V gene (reference sequence). CDR3 sequence: CASSLGGTGLYYGYTF. CDR3 DNA sequence: TGTGCCAGCAGCTTGGGGGGGACAGGGTTGTACTATGGCTACACCTTC.

This clone was seen more than once but under ten times. V and J are TRBV5-1 and TRBJ1-2; the match to TRBD1 covers 7 bases. The CDR3 has 15 residues. Germline V gene lookup returns CDR1 SGHRS and CDR2 YFSETQ. V dropped 5 bases and J dropped 8; count of bases not matched to a gene: 15. This CDR3 is CASRELDRVWEGYTF. In DNA form, the CDR3 reads TGCGCCAGCAGAGAGCTCGACAGGGTCTGGGAAGGCTACACCTTC.

The CDR3 DNA follows: TGTGCCTGGAGTGAAGAACTTATTACTGAAGCTTTCTTT. Amino acid sequence: CAWSEELITEAFF. The V call is TRBV30, the J call TRBJ1-1; D call uncertain. Germline CDR1 GTSNPN, CDR2 SVGIG (reference sequence). The CDR3 is made up of 13 amino acids. V lost 1 base, J lost 5 bases, and 11 bases lay in between. The full variable domain, with the rest looked up from reference TRBV30 and TRBJ1-1, is SQTIHQWPATLVQPVGSPLSLECTVEGTSNPNLYWYRQAAGRGLQLLFYSVGIGQISSEVPQNLSASRPQDRQFILSSKKLLLSDSGFYLCAWSEELITEAFFGQGTRLTVV.

The table lists this clone with a count of one. V is TRBV11-2 and J is TRBJ2-7, with 9 bases fitting TRBD2. V shed 1 base, J shed 5 bases, and the junction held 6 bases outside the gene matches. The CDR3 consists of 15 residues. Per germline, CDR1 SGHAT and CDR2 FQNNGV. The CDR3 DNA sequence: TGTGCCAGCAGCTTAGTTCTTAGCGGGGGCCACGAGCAGTACGTC. Amino acid sequence: CASSLVLSGGHEQYV.

The chain has TRBV9 and TRBJ1-2; D uncertain. V was trimmed by 2 bases and J by 0 bases, leaving 14 bases between them. CDR1 SGDLS and CDR2 YYNGEE come from the germline V gene. The CDR3 covers 16 residues. DNA of the CDR3: TGTGCCAGCAGCGTGACTACAGCGACATCTAACTATGGCTACACCTTC. It yields the protein CASSVTTATSNYGYTF.

This clone has only one observation. The V gene is TRBV5-4, the J gene TRBJ1-1; D may be TRBD1 (5 bases). The V end lost 5 bases, the J end lost 5 bases, and 13 bases lay between the germline ends. CDR3 size: 13 residues. Germline V gene lookup returns CDR1 SGHNT and CDR2 YYREEE (reference sequence). CDR3 sequence reads: CASRPVGGTEAFF. In nucleotides, the CDR3 is TGTGCCAGCAGACCGGTGGGGGGGACTGAAGCTTTCTTT.

The chain combines TRBV5-1 with TRBJ2-5; 7 bases match TRBD1. Per germline, CDR1 SGHRS and CDR2 YFSETQ. V lost 4 bases to trimming and J lost 5 bases; unmatched junction nucleotides: 8. This CDR3 has 14 residues. The CDR3 coding sequence is TGCGCCAGCAGCGGGGGACAGTTCCGGGAGACCCAGTACTTC. Amino acid sequence: CASSGGQFRETQYF.

The genes are TRBV12-3 or TRBV12-4 and TRBJ2-1, with a possible D match to TRBD1 (5 bases). CDR3 length equals 13 residues. Trimming stripped 2 bases from V and 9 bases from J, with 11 bases between. This chain's CDR3 is CASSLKGPGEQFF. CDR3 DNA sequence: TGTGCCAGCAGTTTAAAGGGGCCGGGTGAGCAGTTCTTC.

This clone was detected only once. This chain uses TRBV29-1 with TRBJ2-5; a possible D gene is TRBD1 (6 bases). V dropped 4 bases and J dropped 2 bases, with 11 bases sitting between them. This CDR3 spans 13 amino acids. In germline, CDR1 is SQVTM, CDR2 ANQGSEA. The CDR3 here is CSVAGVVQETQYF. The CDR3 DNA reads as TGCAGCGTTGCAGGGGTCGTTCAAGAGACCCAGTACTTC. Drawing the rest from reference TRBV29-1 and TRBJ2-5, the complete variable domain is SAVISQKPSRDICQRGTSLTIQCQVDSQVTMMFWYRQQPGQSLTLIATANQGSEATYESGFVIDKFPISRPNLTFSTLTVSNMSPEDSSIYLCSVAGVVQETQYFGPGTRLLVL.

The chain uses TRBV10-3 and TRBJ1-1; TRBD1 is a possible D gene (6 bases). Germline loops: CDR1 ENHRY, CDR2 SYGVKD. Trimming shortened V by 4 bases and J by 1 base, and 10 bases separated the two germline ends. The CDR3 length is 14 residues. CDR3 sequence: CAISGGGPNTEAFF. DNA for the CDR3: TGTGCCATCAGTGGAGGGGGACCGAACACTGAAGCTTTCTTT.

This clone was seen only once. The chain joins TRBV6-4 to TRBJ1-1, with TRBD1 identical over 10 bases. The CDR3 is made up of 14 amino acids. Germline CDR1 and CDR2: MRHNA and SNTAGT. Trimming removed 6 bases from V and 3 bases from J; junction bases left unmatched: 4. The DNA of the CDR3 is TGTGCCAGCAGCAGACAGGGGGCAGACACTGAAGCTTTCTTT. Its translation is CASSRQGADTEAFF.

The chain links TRBV3-1 (or the pseudogene TRBV3-2) to TRBJ2-5, with D possibly matching TRBD2 (6 bases). Germline V gene sequence: CDR1 LGHDT, CDR2 YNNKEL (reference sequence). The CDR3 is 13 amino acids. V dropped 3 bases and J dropped 5 bases, with 10 bases sitting between them. DNA of the CDR3: TGTGCCAGCAGCCAGTTAGCGGTGGAGACCCAGTACTTC. It yields the protein CASSQLAVETQYF.

The V gene is TRBV18, the J gene TRBJ2-5; 14 nucleotides line up with TRBD2. V lost 0 bases to trimming and J lost 0 bases; unmatched junction nucleotides: 0. Per germline, CDR1 KGHSH and CDR2 LQKENI. The CDR3 runs 17 residues. CDR3 loop: CASSPPTSGGDQETQYF. The DNA of the CDR3 is TGTGCCAGCTCACCACCGACTAGCGGGGGGGACCAAGAGACCCAGTACTTC.

The rearrangement uses TRBV7-9 and TRBJ2-7; TRBD2 agrees at 9 bases. The CDR3 contains 15 residues. Germline V gene lookup returns CDR1 SEHNR and CDR2 FQNEAQ (reference sequence). The junction had 5 bases not matched to a gene; V was cut back by 3 bases and J by 2 bases. CDR3 DNA sequence: TGTGCCAGCAGCTTCGTAGCGGGAGCCCCCTACGAGCAGTACTTC. This encodes CASSFVAGAPYEQYF. Full variable domain (rest looked up from reference TRBV7-9 and TRBJ2-7): DTGVSQNPRHKITKRGQNVTFRCDPISEHNRLYWYRQTLGQGPEFLTYFQNEAQLEKSRLLSDRFSAERPKGSFSTLEIQRTEQGDSAMYLCASSFVAGAPYEQYFGPGTRLTVT.

The chain combines TRBV11-3 with TRBJ2-7; TRBD2 aligns across 10 bases. The ends lost 2 bases at V and 5 bases at J; junction bases unmatched: 9. Germline CDR1 SGHNT, CDR2 YENEEA. This CDR3 contains 16 residues. The CDR3 sequence: CASSLQGLAGENEQYF. The DNA of the CDR3 is TGTGCCAGCAGCTTACAGGGCCTAGCGGGAGAAAACGAGCAGTACTTC. The variable domain in full, with the rest retrieved from reference TRBV11-3 and TRBJ2-7, is EAGVVQSPRYKIIEKKQPVAFWCNPISGHNTLYWYLQNLGQGPELLIRYENEEAVDDSQLPKDRFSAERLKGVDSTLKIQPAELGDSAVYLCASSLQGLAGENEQYFGPGTRLTVT.

The chain employs TRBV10-3 and TRBJ1-1; 8 nucleotides agree with TRBD1. Trimming at V came to 2 bases and at J to 0 bases, leaving 2 bases not matched to a gene. The CDR3 has 15 residues. The germline CDR1 and CDR2 sequences are ENHRY and SYGVKD. The CDR3 is CAISEGQGLNTEAFF. DNA for the CDR3: TGTGCCATCAGTGAGGGACAGGGACTGAACACTGAAGCTTTCTTT.

This rearrangement joins TRBV18 to TRBJ2-2; D possibly corresponds to TRBD2 (5 bases). The CDR3 is 15 amino acids. Trimming removed 7 bases at V and 4 bases at J, with 16 bases between. The V gene's germline CDR1 is KGHSH and CDR2 LQKENI. In DNA, the CDR3 is TGTGCCAGCTTAGGACTGGAATGGAGCACCGGGGAGCTGTTTTTT. Its protein product is CASLGLEWSTGELFF.

The CDR3 reads CAWVQGVGSPLHF. CDR3 DNA sequence: TGTGCCTGGGTACAGGGGGTCGGTTCACCCCTCCACTTT. The V and J genes are TRBV30 and TRBJ1-6; 8 bases agree with TRBD1. CDR3 length: 13 amino acids. Germline CDR1 GTSNPN, CDR2 SVGIG (reference sequence). V shed 5 bases and J 9 bases; nucleotides not matched to a gene: 6.

The chain links TRBV5-1 to TRBJ1-5; possible D gene TRBD1, 5 bases. V shed 4 bases and J shed 6 bases, with 17 bases lying between them. The germline V gene has CDR1 SGHRS and CDR2 YFSETQ. The CDR3 covers 15 residues. The CDR3 is CASSPVGGDGQPQHF. The CDR3 bases are TGCGCCAGCAGCCCCGTCGGGGGGGACGGTCAGCCCCAGCATTTT.

J is TRBJ1-2 and V is TRBV11-1; 7 bases map to TRBD1. Germline CDR1 SGHAT, CDR2 FQDESV (reference sequence). This CDR3 has 15 residues. V was pared by 5 bases and J by 8 bases, with 14 bases of the junction left unmatched. The CDR3 protein is CASSLNRGGLKGYTF. The CDR3 DNA reads as TGTGCCAGCAGCCTCAACAGGGGAGGCCTTAAAGGCTACACCTTC.

This clone was picked up a small number of times. This chain links TRBV13 with TRBJ1-1, with 7 bases that match TRBD1. The germline gives CDR1 PRHDT, CDR2 FYEKMQ (reference sequence). V lost 5 bases and J lost 6; bases outside the gene matches: 15. CDR3 length: 16 residues. CDR3 in amino acids: CASSLIPDRDGAEAFF. The CDR3 region has the DNA TGTGCCAGCAGCCTTATACCCGACAGGGATGGTGCTGAAGCTTTCTTT.

V gene TRBV4-2 combines with J gene TRBJ2-3, with TRBD2 matching over 9 bases. The CDR3 covers 18 residues. After removal of 0 bases from V and 3 bases from J, the junction contained 10 bases not matched to a gene. Germline CDR1 reads LGHNA; CDR2 reads YNFKEQ. CDR3 amino acids: CASSQEGTAGGPTDTQYF. In DNA form, the CDR3 reads TGTGCCAGCAGCCAAGAAGGTACGGCGGGAGGGCCAACAGATACGCAGTATTTT.

This clone was seen once. V usage is TRBV5-1 and J usage is TRBJ2-5, with 16 bases lining up with TRBD2. Per the germline V gene, CDR1 is SGHRS and CDR2 is YFSETQ. The V segment lost 4 bases and the J segment 4 bases; nucleotides outside the gene matches: 7. CDR3 length: 17 residues. The CDR3 loop reads CASSEGTSGGALETQYF. DNA for the CDR3: TGCGCCAGCAGCGAAGGGACTAGCGGGGGGGCCTTAGAGACCCAGTACTTC.

V usage is TRBV2 and J usage is TRBJ1-4, with TRBD1 matching over 9 bases. The CDR3 length is 12 residues. In germline, CDR1 is SNHLY, CDR2 FYNNEI. The junction had 4 bases not matched to a gene; V was cut back by 11 bases and J by 6 bases. Here the CDR3 DNA reads TGTGCCGGAGGGGACAGGGATGAAAAACTGTTTTTT. Protein: CAGGDRDEKLFF.

J is TRBJ2-7 and V is TRBV11-3; 9 positions agree with TRBD2. Per the germline V gene, CDR1 is SGHNT and CDR2 is YENEEA. CDR3 length: 15 residues. The ends lost 4 bases at V and 5 bases at J; junction bases unmatched: 9. The CDR3 nucleotides are TGTGCCAGCAGCTCCCGACTAGCGGTGGCCCACGAGCAGTACTTC. This encodes CASSSRLAVAHEQYF. The full variable domain, in which reference TRBV11-3 and TRBJ2-7 provide the parts outside the CDR3, is EAGVVQSPRYKIIEKKQPVAFWCNPISGHNTLYWYLQNLGQGPELLIRYENEEAVDDSQLPKDRFSAERLKGVDSTLKIQPAELGDSAVYLCASSSRLAVAHEQYFGPGTRLTVT.

The chain is built from TRBV27 and TRBJ2-3; the D is unclear. Germline-derived CDR1 and CDR2 are MNHEY and SMNVEV (reference sequence). Trimming removed 2 bases at V and 6 bases at J, with 12 bases between. CDR3 size: 14 residues. This chain's CDR3 is CASSLAASGDTQYF. Here the CDR3 DNA reads TGTGCCAGCAGTTTAGCGGCTAGTGGCGATACGCAGTATTTT.

The genes are TRBV10-3 and TRBJ2-1; D ambiguous. From germline, CDR1 is ENHRY and CDR2 SYGVKD. V dropped 0 bases and J dropped 10 bases, with 13 bases sitting between them. This CDR3 has 14 amino acids. As DNA, the CDR3 is TGTGCCATCAGTGAGTCGAGGTTGGAGCACGAGCAGTTCTTC. This translates into CAISESRLEHEQFF.

The chain combines TRBV10-3 with TRBJ1-1, with 10 bases that match TRBD1. CDR3 size: 14 residues. Germline trimming cut 7 bases from V and 1 base from J; bases unmatched to any gene: 3. Germline CDR1 ENHRY, CDR2 SYGVKD. Here the CDR3 reads CAITRDRGNTEAFF. As DNA, the CDR3 is TGTGCCATCACCCGGGACAGGGGGAACACTGAAGCTTTCTTT.